This T cell receptor (beta chain) emerged from a study of shared clonotypes between healthy human individuals. Study details: Donors consisted of two women and a few men between 18 and 49.

Study results and limitations: Memory subsets generally showed smaller estimated richness than naive subsets did.

Recent acute infections and vaccinations were absent in the healthy HIV-negative adult donors. The CDR3 runs 14 residues. V dropped 4 bases and J dropped 4; count of bases not matched to a gene: 6. CDR1 is MDHEN and CDR2 is SYDVKM in the germline V gene. Points on this clone: As yet, its antigen is unknown.

Researchers ran the assay at a deep level. Only in-frame clones appear in the TCRdb table, and some are missing; sequencing was by immunoSEQ multiplex PCR. The sample holds 2,500,000 or so clones, roughly 90% seen once. The chain recombines TRBV28 with TRBJ2-5, with 7 bases lining up with TRBD2. Input material: naive CD4+ T cells from PBMCs. The sample's subset: CD45RA+ positively selected. The TCR was taken from a man between 18 and 29 years old in good health. Some clones in this sample may be carry-over from other donors' samples. As DNA, the CDR3 is TGTGCCAGCAGTTCCCGCTCGGGAGGAGAGACCCAGTACTTC. Its translation: CASSSRSGGETQYF.